The rows below give T cell receptor beta chains drawn from one sample of a study of control samples from healthy donors and cancer patients. TCRdb's copy holds only in-frame clones and misses some; the assay was immunoSEQ multiplex PCR. There are 75,000 to 95,000 clones in the sample; 84% occur only once, and under 50% lies in the top ten. Sample: PBMCs. Receptor source: a man aged 65 to 85 with lung cancer. The CDR3 runs from the conserved cysteine through the conserved F or W. Fields, in order: J gene, D gene, clone size, V gene, CDR3 DNA, CDR3 protein. D genes are given only for firm matches. Rows may omit the clone size; those that give it use once, few, many or a size class.

j_gene: TRBJ1-4
d_gene: TRBD1
abundance: -
v_gene: TRBV5-1
CDR3nt: TGCGCCAGCAGCCCGACAGGGAGGAATGAAAAACTGTTTTTT
CDR3aa: CASSPTGRNEKLFF

j_gene: TRBJ2-7
d_gene: TRBD2
abundance: -
v_gene: TRBV20-1
CDR3nt: TGCAGTGGCCGGGGGGGCTACGAGCAGTACTTC
CDR3aa: CSGRGGYEQYF

j_gene: TRBJ1-1
d_gene: -
abundance: -
v_gene: TRBV28
CDR3nt: TGTGCCAGCAGTTCCAGCACTGAAGCTTTCTTT
CDR3aa: CASSSSTEAFF

j_gene: TRBJ2-2
d_gene: -
abundance: once
v_gene: TRBV3-1/TRBV3-2
CDR3nt: TGTGCCAGCAGCCAAACACTAGCTACCACCGGGGAGCTGTTTTTT
CDR3aa: CASSQTLATTGELFF

j_gene: TRBJ2-3
d_gene: -
abundance: -
v_gene: TRBV2
CDR3nt: TGTGCCAGCAGAGAGACGGACCCACTCGGGACGCAGTATTTT
CDR3aa: CASRETDPLGTQYF

j_gene: TRBJ2-1
d_gene: TRBD1
abundance: -
v_gene: TRBV19
CDR3nt: TGTGCCAGTAGTCCGCTGGACAGGGGGCCTTACAATGAGCAGTTCTTC
CDR3aa: CASSPLDRGPYNEQFF

j_gene: TRBJ1-4
d_gene: TRBD1
abundance: once
v_gene: TRBV18
CDR3nt: TGTGCCAGCTCACCCCAGGGGGCGAATAGTGAAAAACTGTTTTTT
CDR3aa: CASSPQGANSEKLFF

j_gene: TRBJ1-1
d_gene: -
abundance: -
v_gene: TRBV5-1
CDR3nt: TGCGCCAGCAGCTTGGCCGACCTGGGCGCTGAAGCTTTCTTT
CDR3aa: CASSLADLGAEAFF

j_gene: TRBJ1-1
d_gene: -
abundance: -
v_gene: TRBV27
CDR3nt: TGTGCCAGCAGCCTTTTTGAGAACACTGAAGCTTTCTTT
CDR3aa: CASSLFENTEAFF

j_gene: TRBJ2-2
d_gene: -
abundance: -
v_gene: TRBV25-1
CDR3nt: TGTGCCAGCAGTGGATGGGGGGGCCTGACCGGGGAGCTGTTTTTT
CDR3aa: CASSGWGGLTGELFF

j_gene: TRBJ2-2
d_gene: -
abundance: -
v_gene: TRBV19
CDR3nt: TGTGCCAGTAGTATACAGGGCACTGGCACCGGGGAGCTGTTTTTT
CDR3aa: CASSIQGTGTGELFF

j_gene: TRBJ2-1
d_gene: -
abundance: -
v_gene: TRBV7-3
CDR3nt: TGTGCCAGCAGCTTAACAGGGCCCAATGAGCAGTTCTTC
CDR3aa: CASSLTGPNEQFF

j_gene: TRBJ2-2
d_gene: -
abundance: -
v_gene: TRBV19
CDR3nt: TGTGCCAGTAGGTGGGCGGACACCGGGGAGCTGTTTTTT
CDR3aa: CASRWADTGELFF

j_gene: TRBJ1-1
d_gene: -
abundance: -
v_gene: TRBV28
CDR3nt: TGTGCCAGCGGAGAACAGGGCGTTGGTGAAGCTTTCTTT
CDR3aa: CASGEQGVGEAFF

j_gene: TRBJ2-4
d_gene: TRBD2
abundance: -
v_gene: TRBV5-6
CDR3nt: TGTGCCAGCAGCCTGACCGGGACTAGCTCGAACATTCAGTACTTC
CDR3aa: CASSLTGTSSNIQYF

j_gene: TRBJ2-7
d_gene: TRBD2
abundance: -
v_gene: TRBV7-2
CDR3nt: TGTGCCAGCAGCTTGGGGGGGACTTCCTACGAGCAGTACTTC
CDR3aa: CASSLGGTSYEQYF

j_gene: TRBJ2-3
d_gene: -
abundance: -
v_gene: TRBV20-1
CDR3nt: TGCAGTGCTAGTAACAGTAGAGGAGGCACAGATACGCAGTATTTT
CDR3aa: CSASNSRGGTDTQYF

j_gene: TRBJ2-7
d_gene: TRBD1
abundance: -
v_gene: TRBV7-9
CDR3nt: TGTGCCAGCAGCGGACGGACAGGGGCCCCCTACGAGCAGTACTTC
CDR3aa: CASSGRTGAPYEQYF

j_gene: TRBJ1-6
d_gene: -
abundance: -
v_gene: TRBV4-1
CDR3nt: TGCGCCAGCAGCGAAGTGGGGACGGGGCGGTCACCCCTCCACTTT
CDR3aa: CASSEVGTGRSPLHF

j_gene: TRBJ2-7
d_gene: -
abundance: once
v_gene: TRBV21-1
CDR3nt: TGTGCCAGCAGCAAAGTAGGTCCAGGACAGAACTACGAGCAGTACTTC
CDR3aa: CASSKVGPGQNYEQYF

j_gene: TRBJ2-7
d_gene: -
abundance: -
v_gene: TRBV27
CDR3nt: TGTGCCAGCAGTTTATCCGGGGACCCCAGGCAGTACTTC
CDR3aa: CASSLSGDPRQYF

j_gene: TRBJ2-5
d_gene: TRBD1
abundance: -
v_gene: TRBV7-2
CDR3nt: TGTGCCAGCAGCTCCCGGGACAGAGAGACCCAGTACTTC
CDR3aa: CASSSRDRETQYF

j_gene: TRBJ1-4
d_gene: -
abundance: -
v_gene: TRBV9
CDR3nt: TGTGCCAGCAGCGTAGGTGGGGCAAGGGAAAAACTGTTTTTT
CDR3aa: CASSVGGAREKLFF

j_gene: TRBJ2-3
d_gene: TRBD2
abundance: -
v_gene: TRBV24-1
CDR3nt: TGTGCCACCAGTGATGCCCGCCTAGCGGGAGCAGATACGCAGTATTTT
CDR3aa: CATSDARLAGADTQYF

j_gene: TRBJ2-1
d_gene: TRBD1
abundance: -
v_gene: TRBV5-6
CDR3nt: TGTGCCAGCAGCGACGGGCCAGGGGGCTCCTACAATGAGCAGTTCTTC
CDR3aa: CASSDGPGGSYNEQFF

j_gene: TRBJ1-5
d_gene: -
abundance: few
v_gene: TRBV6-6
CDR3nt: TGTGCCAGCAGGGGGGACGTAGGCAATCAGCCCCAGCATTTT
CDR3aa: CASRGDVGNQPQHF

j_gene: TRBJ2-1
d_gene: -
abundance: -
v_gene: TRBV11-2
CDR3nt: TGTGCCAGCAGCTTAGCCAGGACCACTAATGAGCAGTTCTTC
CDR3aa: CASSLARTTNEQFF

j_gene: TRBJ1-2
d_gene: -
abundance: -
v_gene: TRBV19
CDR3nt: TGTGCCAGTAAGGGCTATGGCTACACCTTC
CDR3aa: CASKGYGYTF

j_gene: TRBJ2-3
d_gene: -
abundance: -
v_gene: TRBV7-2
CDR3nt: TGTGCCAGCAGCTTGGCCGTGACAGATACGCAGTATTTT
CDR3aa: CASSLAVTDTQYF

j_gene: TRBJ2-7
d_gene: -
abundance: -
v_gene: TRBV4-3
CDR3nt: TGCGCCAGCAGCCAAGATCTGGAGTACGAGCAGTACTTC
CDR3aa: CASSQDLEYEQYF

j_gene: TRBJ2-2
d_gene: -
abundance: -
v_gene: TRBV15
CDR3nt: TGTGCCACCAGCAGAGATTCGACGACCGGGGAGCTGTTTTTT
CDR3aa: CATSRDSTTGELFF

j_gene: TRBJ1-1
d_gene: -
abundance: -
v_gene: TRBV5-1
CDR3nt: TGCGCCAGCAGCATGGGACGGGAAGCTTTCTTT
CDR3aa: CASSMGREAFF

j_gene: TRBJ1-2
d_gene: -
abundance: -
v_gene: TRBV30
CDR3nt: TGTGCCTGGAGTGTAGATCCCCGGGGCTGGGGCTACACCTTC
CDR3aa: CAWSVDPRGWGYTF

j_gene: TRBJ2-5
d_gene: TRBD2
abundance: -
v_gene: TRBV5-1
CDR3nt: TGCGCCAGCAGCTTGGAAAAGCGGGGGGGCCTCAATCTGATAAAGACCCAGTACTTC
CDR3aa: CASSLEKRGGLNLIKTQYF

j_gene: TRBJ1-4
d_gene: -
abundance: -
v_gene: TRBV7-9
CDR3nt: TGTGCCAGCAGCTCCCGGGTCCCCGAAAAACTGTTTTTT
CDR3aa: CASSSRVPEKLFF

j_gene: TRBJ1-4
d_gene: -
abundance: -
v_gene: TRBV11-2
CDR3nt: TGTGCCAGCAGCTTAGGTCCAGGGCAAACTAATGAAAAACTGTTTTTT
CDR3aa: CASSLGPGQTNEKLFF

j_gene: TRBJ2-3
d_gene: TRBD2
abundance: once
v_gene: TRBV24-1
CDR3nt: TGTGCCACCAGTGATCCTGACAGTCGGACTAGCGGGGGCTTACTCGCCCCGCAGTATTTT
CDR3aa: CATSDPDSRTSGGLLAPQYF

j_gene: TRBJ2-1
d_gene: -
abundance: -
v_gene: TRBV5-1
CDR3nt: TGCGCCAGCAGCTTGGGGGTATCCCTCAATGAGCAGTTCTTC
CDR3aa: CASSLGVSLNEQFF

j_gene: TRBJ1-1
d_gene: -
abundance: -
v_gene: TRBV19
CDR3nt: TGTGCCACCCCCTACAGACAGAACATGAACACTGAAGCTTTCTTT
CDR3aa: CATPYRQNMNTEAFF

j_gene: TRBJ2-7
d_gene: TRBD1
abundance: -
v_gene: TRBV7-3
CDR3nt: TGTGCCAGCAGCTTAGTCGGGACAGGGGGCGAGCAGTACTTC
CDR3aa: CASSLVGTGGEQYF

j_gene: TRBJ2-5
d_gene: -
abundance: -
v_gene: TRBV9
CDR3nt: TGTGCCAGCAGCGTAGGTGAGGGGGGGGTCCAAGAGACCCAGTACTTC
CDR3aa: CASSVGEGGVQETQYF

j_gene: TRBJ2-1
d_gene: -
abundance: -
v_gene: TRBV30
CDR3nt: TGTGCCTGGGGAACAGGGATCGATGAGCAGTTCTTC
CDR3aa: CAWGTGIDEQFF

j_gene: TRBJ2-7
d_gene: -
abundance: -
v_gene: TRBV2
CDR3nt: TGTGCCAGCAGTGAGGAGGGCAGCCACGAGCAGTACTTC
CDR3aa: CASSEEGSHEQYF

j_gene: TRBJ2-5
d_gene: -
abundance: -
v_gene: TRBV9
CDR3nt: TGTGCCAGCAGCCTCGAGCAGGGGGAGACCCAGTACTTC
CDR3aa: CASSLEQGETQYF

j_gene: TRBJ1-6
d_gene: -
abundance: -
v_gene: TRBV12-3/TRBV12-4
CDR3nt: TGTGCCAGCACCCGACAGCCAAATTCACCCCTCCACTTT
CDR3aa: CASTRQPNSPLHF

j_gene: TRBJ1-1
d_gene: -
abundance: -
v_gene: TRBV9
CDR3nt: TGTGCCAGCAGCGGGGGGGCTGAGGCTTTCTTT
CDR3aa: CASSGGAEAFF

j_gene: TRBJ2-1
d_gene: TRBD1
abundance: few
v_gene: TRBV30
CDR3nt: TGTGCCTGGAGCCGGGACAGGGCGAGCTCCTACAATGAGCAGTTCTTC
CDR3aa: CAWSRDRASSYNEQFF

j_gene: TRBJ2-4
d_gene: -
abundance: -
v_gene: TRBV7-9
CDR3nt: TGTGCCAGCAGCTTAGGGTCGGCTCCGGATCAGTACTTC
CDR3aa: CASSLGSAPDQYF

j_gene: TRBJ2-3
d_gene: TRBD1
abundance: -
v_gene: TRBV6-5
CDR3nt: TGTGCCAGCAGACCGGGACAGGGGTCGACAGATACGCAGTATTTT
CDR3aa: CASRPGQGSTDTQYF

j_gene: TRBJ1-1
d_gene: -
abundance: few
v_gene: TRBV6-5
CDR3nt: TGTGCCAGCAGATCAGTCAGCAGTTCGACTGAAGCTTTCTTT
CDR3aa: CASRSVSSSTEAFF

j_gene: TRBJ2-3
d_gene: -
abundance: -
v_gene: TRBV20-1
CDR3nt: TGCAGTGCTAGAGATCTTGATACGCAGTATTTT
CDR3aa: CSARDLDTQYF

j_gene: TRBJ2-7
d_gene: -
abundance: -
v_gene: TRBV4-3
CDR3nt: TGCGCCAGCAGCCACGGGACGGACATGGAGCAGTACTTC
CDR3aa: CASSHGTDMEQYF

j_gene: TRBJ2-1
d_gene: TRBD2
abundance: -
v_gene: TRBV20-1
CDR3nt: TGCAGTGATAGTAGGTGGGGGGGGAATGAGCAGTTCTTC
CDR3aa: CSDSRWGGNEQFF

j_gene: TRBJ1-2
d_gene: -
abundance: once
v_gene: TRBV25-1
CDR3nt: TGTGCCAGCAGTGCGGGGGGATGGGGCTATGGCTACACCTTC
CDR3aa: CASSAGGWGYGYTF

j_gene: TRBJ1-2
d_gene: -
abundance: -
v_gene: TRBV13
CDR3nt: TGTGCCAGCAGCTTTGCCTATGGCTACACCTTC
CDR3aa: CASSFAYGYTF

j_gene: TRBJ1-1
d_gene: TRBD1
abundance: -
v_gene: TRBV14
CDR3nt: TGTGCCAGCAGCCAGTTGACAGGGGTGAACACTGAAGCTTTCTTT
CDR3aa: CASSQLTGVNTEAFF

j_gene: TRBJ2-4
d_gene: -
abundance: -
v_gene: TRBV4-1
CDR3nt: TGCGCCAGCAGCCAAGGACGCGCAGGGAGTTTAGCCAAAAACATTCAGTACTTC
CDR3aa: CASSQGRAGSLAKNIQYF